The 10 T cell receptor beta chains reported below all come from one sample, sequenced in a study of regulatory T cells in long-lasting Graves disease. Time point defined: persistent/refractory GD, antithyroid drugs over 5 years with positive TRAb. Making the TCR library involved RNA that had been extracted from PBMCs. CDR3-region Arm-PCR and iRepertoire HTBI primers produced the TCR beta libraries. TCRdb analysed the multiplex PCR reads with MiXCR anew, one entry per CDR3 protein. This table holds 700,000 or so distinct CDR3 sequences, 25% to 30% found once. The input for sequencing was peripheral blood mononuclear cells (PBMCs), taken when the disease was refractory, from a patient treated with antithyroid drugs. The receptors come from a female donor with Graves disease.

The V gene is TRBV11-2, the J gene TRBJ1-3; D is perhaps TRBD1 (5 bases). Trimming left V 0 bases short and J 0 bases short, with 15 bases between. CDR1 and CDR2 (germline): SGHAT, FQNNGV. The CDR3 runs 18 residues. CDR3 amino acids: CASSLEMTDSISGNTIYF. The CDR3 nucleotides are TGTGCCAGCAGCTTAGAAATGACAGATTCCATCTCTGGAAACACCATATATTTT.

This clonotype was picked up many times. Here the CDR3 reads CASSLDRVEMNTEAFF. The DNA of the CDR3 is TGTGCCAGCAGTCTCGACAGAGTTGAGATGAACACTGAAGCTTTCTTT. The V call is TRBV28, the J call TRBJ1-1; possibly TRBD1 for D (5 bases). This CDR3 has 16 amino acids. Trimming took 5 bases from V and 0 from J, leaving 16 bases between them. Germline V lookup: CDR1 MDHEN, CDR2 SYDVKM.

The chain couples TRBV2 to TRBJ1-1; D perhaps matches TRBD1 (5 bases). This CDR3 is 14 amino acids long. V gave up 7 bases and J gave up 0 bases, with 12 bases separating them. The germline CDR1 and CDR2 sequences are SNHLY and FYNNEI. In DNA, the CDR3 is TGTGCCAGCACCCTGGACACAGTGAACACTGAAGCTTTCTTT. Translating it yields CASTLDTVNTEAFF.

The CDR3 DNA reads as TGTGCCACCAGCAGAGATGGGGGGGACCTCTCTGGAAACACCATATATTTT. Translating gives CATSRDGGDLSGNTIYF. The V and J genes are TRBV15 and TRBJ1-3; D might be TRBD1 (5 bases). Trimming took off 0 bases at V and 0 bases at J, with 12 bases between the two ends. The germline V gene encodes CDR1 LNHNV and CDR2 YYDKDF (reference sequence). The CDR3 is made up of 17 amino acids.

The CDR3 loop reads CASSRTTSGRAYEQYF. The CDR3 DNA is TGCGCCAGCAGCCGCACGACTAGCGGGAGGGCCTACGAGCAGTACTTC. J is TRBJ2-7 and V is TRBV5-1, with TRBD2 matching 14 bases. With 4 bases clipped from V and 2 bases from J, the junction kept 5 bases outside the gene matches. Germline V CDR1 and CDR2: SGHRS, YFSETQ. The CDR3 sequence is 16 residues long.

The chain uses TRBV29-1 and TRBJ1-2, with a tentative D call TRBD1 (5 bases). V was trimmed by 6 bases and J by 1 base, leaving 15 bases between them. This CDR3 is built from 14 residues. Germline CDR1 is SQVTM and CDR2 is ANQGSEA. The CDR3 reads CSVYGTEYNYGYTF. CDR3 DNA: TGCAGCGTCTATGGGACCGAGTATAACTATGGCTACACCTTC.

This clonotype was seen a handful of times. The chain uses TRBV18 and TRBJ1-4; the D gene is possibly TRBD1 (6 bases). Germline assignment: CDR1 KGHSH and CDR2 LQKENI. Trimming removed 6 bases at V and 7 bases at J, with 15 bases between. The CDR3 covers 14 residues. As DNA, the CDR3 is TGTGCCAGCTCCCTTCCAGGGGCAGGTGAAAAACTGTTTTTT. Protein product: CASSLPGAGEKLFF.

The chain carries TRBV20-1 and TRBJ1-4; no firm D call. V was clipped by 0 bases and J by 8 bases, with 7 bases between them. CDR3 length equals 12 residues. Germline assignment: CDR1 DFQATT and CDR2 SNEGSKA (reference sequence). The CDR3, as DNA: TGCAGTGCTAGAGAGGGCAAAGAAAAACTGTTTTTT. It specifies CSAREGKEKLFF.

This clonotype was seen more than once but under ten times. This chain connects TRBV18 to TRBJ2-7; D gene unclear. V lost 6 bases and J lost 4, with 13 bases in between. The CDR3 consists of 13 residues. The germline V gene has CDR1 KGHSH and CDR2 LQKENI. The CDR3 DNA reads TGTGCCAGCTCCCAACGCTCGGATTACGAGCAGTACTTC. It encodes CASSQRSDYEQYF.

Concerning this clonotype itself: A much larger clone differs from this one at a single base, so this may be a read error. CDR3: CASSGTGALGGELFF. For the CDR3, the DNA is TGTGCCAGCAGTGGAACAGGGGCCCTCGGCGGGGAGCTGTTTTTT. This rearrangement joins TRBV2 to TRBJ2-2, with TRBD1 matching 7 bases. V dropped 4 bases and J dropped 7; count of bases not matched to a gene: 9. Per germline, CDR1 SNHLY and CDR2 FYNNEI. The CDR3 extends over 15 amino acids.